The text below deals with one TCR beta chain. Its specificity is not known. With survey level as its setting, the immunoSEQ assay was v3.0. This table comes from immunoSEQ multiplex PCR, and its TCRdb copy is limited to in-frame clones, with some not included. Seen here are 15,000 to 20,000 clones, roughly 89% observed once, and the top ten hold roughly a tenth. The sample comes from a study of long-term antiretroviral therapy in people with HIV. Regarding the study as a whole: An increase in diversity followed ART, yet levels stayed below transplant donor controls. The ART regimens used between the mid-2000s and the late 2010s may be less effective than current ones.

With 4 bases removed from V and 7 bases from J, the gap between germline ends came to 13 bases. Germline V gene sequence: CDR1 MDHEN, CDR2 SYDVKM. There are 13 residues in the CDR3. From each donor, at least one pre-ART PBMC sample and at least two post-ART PBMC samples were obtained. Specimens held about 0.9-11 million cryopreserved PBMC prior to DNA extraction. This chain joins TRBV28 and TRBJ2-5; D unresolved. This sequence was found in a man aged 45-65 years with HIV. Here the sequenced sample was unsorted PBMCs, taken 3 years after starting antiretroviral therapy. For the CDR3, the DNA is TGTGCCAGCAGTTCAATGCGGTATGGGACCCAGTACTTC. Amino acid sequence: CASSSMRYGTQYF.